These 11 T cell receptor beta chains came from one sample sequenced in a study of memory CD4+ T cells and cytomegalovirus serostatus. Assay used: immunoSEQ multiplex PCR; TCRdb lists only in-frame clones, some missing. The sample gives 50,000 to 70,000 clones, roughly 80% of which show up once; 0.82% is in the top ten. The sort gate was single viable CD3+CD4+CD8-CD45RO+ cells for memory CD4+ T cells. The sample comprised memory CD4+ T cells from blood. These receptors were obtained from an adult in good health and CMV-seronegative.

The chain uses TRBV27 and TRBJ2-2; 9 bases are a match to TRBD2. The CDR3 spans 15 residues. Germline lookup yields CDR1 MNHEY and CDR2 SMNVEV (reference sequence). With V trimmed by 7 bases and J by 5 bases, 8 bases remained unmatched. The CDR3 loop is CASTRLADRTGELFF. The CDR3 region has the DNA TGTGCCAGCACGCGACTAGCGGACCGGACCGGGGAGCTGTTTTTT.

V is TRBV14 and J is TRBJ2-1; D is perhaps TRBD2 (5 bases). Germline CDR1 and CDR2: SGHDN and FVKESK. The V end was cut by 4 bases, the J end by 4 bases, with 17 bases between. CDR3 length: 16 residues. Here the CDR3 reads CASSRLRGGLYNEQFF. DNA for the CDR3: TGTGCCAGCAGCCGACTTCGCGGAGGCCTTTACAATGAGCAGTTCTTC.

J is TRBJ2-1 and V is TRBV6-6; D is ambiguous. Germline V gene data show CDR1 as MNHNY and CDR2 as SVGAGI (reference sequence). The CDR3 runs 16 residues. The V and J ends lost 5 bases and 0 bases respectively, with 14 bases between them. Here the CDR3 reads CASSNGRPTSYNEQFF. The CDR3, as DNA: TGTGCCAGCAGTAATGGACGGCCAACCTCCTACAATGAGCAGTTCTTC.

The genes are TRBV20-1 and TRBJ1-2, with D perhaps TRBD1 (5 bases). With 5 bases removed from V and 6 bases from J, the gap between germline ends came to 10 bases. CDR1 DFQATT and CDR2 SNEGSKA come from the germline V gene (reference sequence). This CDR3 contains 11 residues. CDR3 sequence: CSAGGGNGYTF. The CDR3 DNA reads as TGCAGTGCTGGGGGGGGGAATGGCTACACCTTC.

This clone appeared once. J is TRBJ2-7 and V is TRBV5-1; TRBD2 agrees at 9 bases. V lost 7 bases and J lost 3; bases outside the gene matches: 17. Per germline, CDR1 SGHRS and CDR2 YFSETQ. There are 17 residues in the CDR3. The CDR3 DNA reads TGCGCCAGCGGGGACGGGCTAGCGGGAAGACCGAACTACGAGCAGTACTTC. Its protein product is CASGDGLAGRPNYEQYF.

The chain recombines TRBV18 with TRBJ1-2; maybe TRBD1 (6 bases). CDR1 and CDR2 (germline): KGHSH, LQKENI. V was clipped by 4 bases and J by 5 bases, with 17 bases between them. The CDR3 is made up of 15 amino acids. As DNA, the CDR3 is TGTGCCAGCTCACGGGGTAGGACAGAGGATTATGGCTACACCTTC. Its protein is CASSRGRTEDYGYTF.

V usage is TRBV7-9 and J usage is TRBJ1-5; 8 nucleotides match TRBD1. Germline assignment: CDR1 SEHNR and CDR2 FQNEAQ (reference sequence). This CDR3 contains 16 residues. V shed 4 bases, J shed 0 bases, and the junction held 5 bases outside the gene matches. The CDR3 coding sequence is TGTGCCAGCAGCTCCGACAGGGGCAATAGCAATCAGCCCCAGCATTTT. As protein: CASSSDRGNSNQPQHF.

This clone occurred a few times. This chain connects TRBV30 to TRBJ2-6; D remains unclear. CDR3 length: 15 residues. The V gene's germline CDR1 is GTSNPN and CDR2 SVGIG (reference sequence). Trimming took off 4 bases at V and 0 bases at J, with 10 bases between the two ends. CDR3 in amino acids: CAWKQPSSGANVLTF. The CDR3 bases are TGTGCCTGGAAGCAACCTAGCTCTGGGGCCAACGTCCTGACTTTC.

This clone was detected only a few times. The V call is TRBV30, the J call TRBJ1-6; 11 bases line up with TRBD1. With V trimmed by 7 bases and J by 7 bases, 15 bases remained unmatched. Germline CDR1 is GTSNPN and CDR2 is SVGIG (reference sequence). There are 17 residues in the CDR3. The CDR3 nucleotides read TGTGCCTACCGTGGTAGGGACAGGGGGGGGAGGAATTCACCCCTCCACTTT. Protein product: CAYRGRDRGGRNSPLHF. The full variable domain, with the rest looked up from reference TRBV30 and TRBJ1-6, is SQTIHQWPATLVQPVGSPLSLECTVEGTSNPNLYWYRQAAGRGLQLLFYSVGIGQISSEVPQNLSASRPQDRQFILSSKKLLLSDSGFYLCAYRGRDRGGRNSPLHFGNGTRLTVT.

This clone was picked up a small number of times. V and J are TRBV30 and TRBJ1-1, with no clear D. The CDR3 loop spans 13 amino acids. The V gene's germline CDR1 is GTSNPN and CDR2 SVGIG (reference sequence). The germline V and J ends were trimmed by 3 bases and 6 bases, with 14 bases remaining between them. CDR3 sequence: CAWRRSFGAEAFF. The CDR3 region has the DNA TGTGCCTGGAGGCGGAGTTTCGGGGCTGAAGCTTTCTTT. The variable domain in full, with the rest retrieved from reference TRBV30 and TRBJ1-1, is SQTIHQWPATLVQPVGSPLSLECTVEGTSNPNLYWYRQAAGRGLQLLFYSVGIGQISSEVPQNLSASRPQDRQFILSSKKLLLSDSGFYLCAWRRSFGAEAFFGQGTRLTVV.

This clone was counted only a few times. V and J are TRBV2 and TRBJ1-2, with D tentatively TRBD1 (5 bases). The V end was cut by 1 base, the J end by 0 bases, with 6 bases between. Germline CDR1 SNHLY, CDR2 FYNNEI. The CDR3 covers 14 residues. DNA of the CDR3: TGTGCCAGCAGTGAAGGGACAACTAACTATGGCTACACCTTC. Encoded protein: CASSEGTTNYGYTF.